One and the same sample provided the 15 T cell receptor delta chains below, sequenced in a study of γδ T cells in repeated Plasmodium falciparum infection. TCRdb ran CATT on the multiplex PCR reads. Among tens of thousands of delta-chain clones listed, approximately 0.96% were seen once. Bulk repertoires came from Vgamma9/Vdelta2+ or Vdelta2-negative gammadelta T cells flow-sorted from PBMC. Sequencing was carried out using gamma-delta T cells from blood. Every receptor here comes from a pool of human donors (malaria-infected and uninfected, not separated).

The table lists this clone with a few counts. The TCRdb record carries a much larger clone's protein, which differs from this DNA's translation at residue 16; a read error is the likely cause, and the protein listed here is the DNA translation. No J gene call was made, and the V gene is TRDV2; the table's D call of TRDD3 was not tested on the DNA. The CDR3 covers 18 residues. CDR1 is GEAIGNYY and CDR2 is EKD in the germline V gene. The CDR3 loop is CACDACHWGIHLTAQHFF. The CDR3 DNA follows: TGTGCCTGTGACGCCTGTCACTGGGGGATACACTTGACAGCACAACACTTCTTT.

With respect to this clone: TCRdb assigns this DNA the protein of a much larger clone, which departs from its translation at residue 16; this likely reflects a read error, and the protein shown comes from translating the DNA. The J gene is TRDJ3, the V gene TRDV1, with 11 positions matching TRDD3. TCRdb leaves out the J gene; it was filled in here by matching the DNA to germline. CDR1 is TSWWSYY, CDR2 QGS, per germline. This CDR3 region has 19 residues. The CDR3 coding sequence is TGTGCTCTTGGGGAAAAGTTACTGGGGGATATATGGGACACCCGAAAGATGTTTTTC. It is translated as CALGEKLLGDIWDTRKMFF.

In regard to this clone: TCRdb pairs this DNA with a much larger clone's protein that differs at residue 10, likely a read error; the protein shown was translated from the DNA. The chain carries TRDV1 and TRDJ1; 12 nucleotides match TRDD3. Matching the DNA to germline supplied the J gene, which TCRdb does not give. CDR3 length equals 15 residues. The germline V gene encodes CDR1 TSWWSYY and CDR2 QGS. Trimming removed 4 bases from V and 9 bases from J; junction bases left unmatched: 9. CDR3 in amino acids: CALGGPGGYGAELIF. Written as DNA, the CDR3 is TGTGCTCTTGGGGGGCCTGGGGGATACGGGGCGGAACTCATCTTT.

Regarding this clone: The protein that TCRdb holds for this DNA derives from a much larger clone and differs from the translated DNA at residue 11, which likely indicates a read error; the protein shown here is translated from the DNA. The chain links TRDV2 to TRDJ1, with D unclear. The J gene was not available in TCRdb and was assigned here by matching the DNA to germline segments. CDR1 is GEAIGNYY, CDR2 EKD, per germline. The V and J ends lost 1 base and 3 bases respectively, with 17 bases between them. The CDR3 covers 16 residues. CDR3 loop: CACDTHGGIYADKLIF. CDR3 coding DNA: TGTGCCTGTGACACACACGGAGGTATTTACGCCGATAAACTCATCTTT.

This clone turned up a few times. This is likely an artifact of a read error, given a far larger clone one base away. Distinct nucleotide sequences in the sample also encode this CDR3. The V gene is TRDV1, the J gene TRDJ1; the D gene is possibly TRDD3 (5 bases). The germline CDR1 and CDR2 sequences are TSWWSYY and QGS. The CDR3 has 17 residues. The CDR3 nucleotides read TGTGCCCTTGGGGAACTTCGTCCGTTAAAAGGCGCCGATAAACTCATCTTT. Residues: CALGELRPLKGADKLIF.

To note about this clone: The protein that TCRdb holds for this DNA derives from a much larger clone and differs from the translated DNA at residue 3, which likely indicates a read error; the protein shown here is translated from the DNA. The rearrangement uses TRDV1 and TRDJ1; D might be TRDD3 (6 bases). The J gene is not listed in TCRdb, so it was assigned here from a DNA match to germline. Germline V gene data show CDR1 as TSWWSYY and CDR2 as QGS. The CDR3 is 20 amino acids. The CDR3 region is CAPGEPFFSNLLTYTDKLIF. CDR3 DNA: TGTGCTCCTGGGGAACCCTTCTTCAGTAACTTACTGACATACACCGATAAACTCATCTTT.

Worth noting for this clone: This probably arose from a read error, given a far larger clone one base away. Other DNA variants within this sample encode the same CDR3. J is TRDJ1 and V is TRDV1, with TRDD3 identical over 11 bases. The J gene, left out of TCRdb, was set here by checking the DNA against germline. V lost 3 bases and J lost 1; bases outside the gene matches: 10. This CDR3 region has 18 residues. Germline CDR1 and CDR2: TSWWSYY and QGS. CDR3 sequence reads: CALGDYSVGDTRTDKLIF. For the CDR3, the DNA is TGTGCTCTTGGGGACTACTCGGTGGGGGATACGCGCACCGATAAACTCATCTTT.

The table lists this clone with many counts. A much larger clone sits a single nucleotide away, making a read error possible. Other DNA variants within this sample encode the same CDR3. This chain connects TRDV2 to TRDJ1; TRDD3 matches 12 bases. CDR1 is GEAIGNYY, CDR2 EKD, per germline. This CDR3 comprises 19 residues. CDR3 DNA: TGTGCCTGCATTACATACTGGGGGATACCCTCCCCGTACACCGGTAAACTCATCTTT. This gives the protein CACITYWGIPSPYTGKLIF.

As concerns this clone: A read error is likely here: a far larger clone is one base away. The sample carries other DNA sequences with the same CDR3. V usage is TRDV2 and J usage is TRDJ1; 7 bases agree with TRDD3. No J segment appears in TCRdb, so it was assigned here by matching the sequence to germline. Germline trimming cut 0 bases from V and 0 bases from J; bases unmatched to any gene: 15. The CDR3 runs 19 residues. Germline CDR1 GEAIGNYY, CDR2 EKD. For the CDR3, the DNA is TGTGCCTGTGACACCCCATGGGATACTAAAGGACCGTACACCGATAAACTCATCTTT. It encodes CACDTPWDTKGPYTDKLIF.

The table lists this clone with a few counts. This DNA translates differently at residue 11 from the TCRdb protein, which is that of a much larger clone; a read error is likely, and the protein shown is the DNA's own translation. V is TRDV2 and J is TRDJ1; 9 bases map to TRDD3. TCRdb leaves out the J gene; it was filled in here by matching the DNA to germline. From germline, CDR1 is GEAIGNYY and CDR2 EKD. Germline trimming cut 0 bases from V and 4 bases from J; bases unmatched to any gene: 8. The CDR3 runs 16 residues. CDR3 nucleotide sequence: TGTGCCTGTGACACCAACCTAGGGGATACGGTCGATAAACTCATCTTT. Protein sequence: CACDTNLGDTVDKLIF.

As to this clone: The protein TCRdb gives is from a much larger clone and does not agree with this DNA's translation at residue 15, likely a read error; the protein shown here comes from the DNA. The chain links TRDV1 to TRDJ1, with 9 bases that match TRDD3. As TCRdb names no J gene, one was assigned here on the basis of a DNA match to germline. CDR1 and CDR2 from the germline V gene are TSWWSYY and QGS. The CDR3 is made up of 18 amino acids. The CDR3, as DNA: TGTGCTCTTGGGGAACGGTTCAAGGGGGATACTGTCGTCGATAGACTCATCTTT. Translating it yields CALGERFKGDTVVDRLIF.

This clone was counted only a few times. A far larger clone lies a single base away; this is likely a read error. The identical CDR3 is also encoded by other nucleotide sequences in the sample. The rearrangement joins TRDV2 to TRDJ1; D is possibly TRDD3 (6 bases). The J gene, absent from TCRdb, was called here by matching the DNA to germline. The ends were cut back, 1 base at V and 1 base at J, with 21 bases in the middle. The germline CDR1 and CDR2 sequences are GEAIGNYY and EKD. The CDR3 is made up of 18 amino acids. The CDR3 DNA follows: TGTGCCTGTGACACTATAGTGGGGGGGTCTCTCTCCACCGATAAACTCATCTTT. It specifies CACDTIVGGSLSTDKLIF.

This clone was seen more than once but under ten times. The likely explanation is a read error, given a far larger clone one base away. Other DNA sequences in the same sample also yield this CDR3. The chain carries TRDV2 and TRDJ1; 11 bases align to TRDD3. The J gene, not given by TCRdb, was assigned here from a germline match of the nucleotide sequence. The CDR3 runs 17 residues. Per germline, CDR1 GEAIGNYY and CDR2 EKD. The CDR3 nucleotides read TGTGCTTGTGACCCCGTCGGTCTGGGGGATACATCCGATAAACTCATCTTT. This codes for CACDPVGLGDTSDKLIF.

To note about this clone: The TCRdb protein, from a much larger clone, departs from this DNA's translation at residue 12, likely by read error; the protein shown derives from the DNA. V gene TRDV2 combines with J gene TRDJ1, with TRDD3 identical over 10 bases. Germline assignment: CDR1 GEAIGNYY and CDR2 EKD. The ends lost 3 bases at V and 1 base at J; junction bases unmatched: 13. The CDR3 runs to 18 residues. CDR3 loop: CACDPLGDTTMSTDKLIF. The CDR3 bases are TGTGCCTGTGACCCCTTGGGGGATACAACTATGAGCACCGATAAACTCATCTTT.

This clone was recorded a few times. A read error is the likely source, as a far larger clone sits one nucleotide away. Other DNA variants within this sample encode the same CDR3. In DNA, the CDR3 is TGCGCTCTTGGGGAATACTACTCTGGGGGATCTCTCATCTTT. Translation: CALGEYYSGGSLIF. The V gene was identified as TRDV1, while no J gene was called; TRDD3 is taken as the D call from the table, unchecked against the DNA. Germline V gene sequence: CDR1 TSWWSYY, CDR2 QGS. This CDR3 is 14 amino acids long.